This T cell receptor (beta chain) was sequenced for a study of post-analysis software for immune sequencing data. About the research overall: Courses of disease covered relapsing-remitting, secondary progressive and progressive-relapsing multiple sclerosis. Study conclusions and caveats: Significantly decreased normalized Chao1 diversity was recorded for multiple sclerosis patients relative to controls. Strong co-clustering by F measure was seen for same-batch samples. The five TRBV segments detected at higher frequency in patients than in controls included TRBV5-6, TRBV5-1 and TRBV20-1.

Of note for this clonotype: Its antigen remains unidentified.

cDNA libraries for TCR beta contained unique molecular identifiers. MiXCR, run by TCRdb on the PCR reads, gives a single entry per CDR3 protein. The sample carries approximately 730,000 distinct CDR3 sequences, 46% recorded once. Germline V gene sequence: CDR1 SGHDN, CDR2 FVKESK. This CDR3 region has 14 residues. Trimming took off 4 bases at V and 6 bases at J, with 12 bases between the two ends. The receptor comes from a girl between 5 and 17 years old with multiple sclerosis. Source material: blood. This chain joins TRBV14 and TRBJ2-2; tentatively, D is TRBD2 (5 bases). The CDR3 spells CASSPDFRAGELFF. The DNA of the CDR3 is TGTGCCAGCAGCCCGGACTTCCGGGCCGGGGAGCTGTTTTTT.